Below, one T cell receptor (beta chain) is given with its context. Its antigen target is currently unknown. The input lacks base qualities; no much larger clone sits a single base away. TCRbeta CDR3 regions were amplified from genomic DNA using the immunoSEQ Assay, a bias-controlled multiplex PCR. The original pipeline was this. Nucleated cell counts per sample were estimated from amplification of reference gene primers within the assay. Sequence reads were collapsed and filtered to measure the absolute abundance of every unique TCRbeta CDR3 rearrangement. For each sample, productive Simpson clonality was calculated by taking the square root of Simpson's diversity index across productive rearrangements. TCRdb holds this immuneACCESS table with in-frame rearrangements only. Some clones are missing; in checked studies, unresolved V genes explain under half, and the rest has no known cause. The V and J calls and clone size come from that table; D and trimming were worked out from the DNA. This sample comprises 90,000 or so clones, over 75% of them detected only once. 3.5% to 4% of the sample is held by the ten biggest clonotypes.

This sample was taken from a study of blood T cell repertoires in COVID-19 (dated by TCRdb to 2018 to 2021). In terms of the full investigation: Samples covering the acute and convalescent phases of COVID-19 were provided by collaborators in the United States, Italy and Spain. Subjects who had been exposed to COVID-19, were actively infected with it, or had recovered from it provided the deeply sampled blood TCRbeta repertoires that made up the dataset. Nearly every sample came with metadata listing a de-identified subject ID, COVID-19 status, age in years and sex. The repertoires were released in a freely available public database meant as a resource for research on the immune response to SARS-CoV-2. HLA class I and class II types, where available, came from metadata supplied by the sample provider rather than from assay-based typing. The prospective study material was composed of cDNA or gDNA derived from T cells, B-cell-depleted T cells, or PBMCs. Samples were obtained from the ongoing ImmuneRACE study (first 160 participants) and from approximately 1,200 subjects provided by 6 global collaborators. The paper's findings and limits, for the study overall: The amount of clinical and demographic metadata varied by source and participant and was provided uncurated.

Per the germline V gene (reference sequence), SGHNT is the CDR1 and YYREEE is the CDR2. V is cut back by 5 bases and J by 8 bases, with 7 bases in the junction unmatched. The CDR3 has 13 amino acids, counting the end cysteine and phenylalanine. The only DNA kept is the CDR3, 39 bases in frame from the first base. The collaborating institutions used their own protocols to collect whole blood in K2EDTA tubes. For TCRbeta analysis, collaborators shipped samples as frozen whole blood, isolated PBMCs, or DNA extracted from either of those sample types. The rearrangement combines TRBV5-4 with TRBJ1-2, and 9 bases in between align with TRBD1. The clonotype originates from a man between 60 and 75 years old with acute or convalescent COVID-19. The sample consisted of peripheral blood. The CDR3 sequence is CASSYGQGMGYTF. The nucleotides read TGTGCCAGCAGTTACGGACAGGGGATGGGCTACACCTTC.